These 4 T cell receptor beta chains were sequenced from one sample in a study of T cells after somatic rescue of genetic block. TCRdb keeps only in-frame clones here, not all; method: immunoSEQ multiplex PCR. The sample has around 100,000 clones; 75% to 95% are singletons. The sequenced sample consisted of peripheral blood mononuclear cells (PBMCs). These receptors all stem from a woman in her late teens or twenties.

This rearrangement joins TRBV6-5 to TRBJ2-7; 9 bases map to TRBD1. V lost 6 bases, J lost 3 bases, and 3 bases stayed unmatched. The germline CDR1 and CDR2 sequences are MNHEY and SVGAGI. The CDR3 sequence is 13 residues long. The chain's CDR3 is CASRQGAIYEQYF. CDR3 coding DNA: TGTGCCAGCAGACAGGGGGCGATCTACGAGCAGTACTTC.

V usage is TRBV6-5 and J usage is TRBJ1-5, with D perhaps TRBD1 (5 bases). This CDR3 comprises 14 residues. The germline V gene encodes CDR1 MNHEY and CDR2 SVGAGI. Trimming pared 2 bases from V and 7 bases from J, leaving 12 bases between. The CDR3, as DNA: TGTGCCAGCAGTTACGCGCAGGGCGAGCAGCCCCAGCATTTT. Its protein product is CASSYAQGEQPQHF.

A single count supports this clone. This chain links TRBV6-6 with TRBJ1-2, with 10 bases that match TRBD1. Germline V gene lookup returns CDR1 MNHNY and CDR2 SVGAGI (reference sequence). The CDR3 sequence is 14 residues long. The V gene end was trimmed by 5 bases and the J gene end by 4 bases; junction bases not matched to a gene: 4. The CDR3 DNA follows: TGTGCCAGCAGTCCGGACAGGGGGAGCTATGGCTACACCTTC. Residues: CASSPDRGSYGYTF.

The V gene is TRBV4-2, the J gene TRBJ2-2; 12 nucleotides agree with TRBD2. V lost 1 base, J lost 6 bases, and 9 bases stayed unmatched. This CDR3 is built from 18 residues. Germline CDR1 is LGHNA and CDR2 is YNFKEQ. This CDR3 is CASSQGPSGGAAAGELFF. The CDR3 DNA reads as TGTGCCAGCAGCCAAGGCCCTAGCGGGGGGGCCGCGGCCGGGGAGCTGTTTTTT.